This T cell receptor (beta chain) was observed in a study of blood T cell repertoires in COVID-19. On the study more broadly: Italy, Spain and the United States were the sources of the convalescent and acute COVID-19 samples. PBMCs, B-cell-depleted T cells, or T cells were the source of the cDNA or gDNA that made up the material.

One Seattle source followed patients from active infection through their disease course. A single count supports this clone. V lost 2 bases to trimming and J lost 4 bases, with 10 bases between them. The germline gives CDR1 SGDLS, CDR2 YYNGEE. This CDR3 spans 14 amino acids. Study processing details: From reference gene primer amplification, estimates of nucleated cell counts were derived. Libraries were prepared by immunoSEQ multiplex PCR; TCRdb keeps only in-frame clonotypes and omits some of them. V, J and clone size are those of that table, while D and trimming were read from the DNA. In the table there are 35,000 to 45,000 clones, just over 90% of which are singletons.

The sample comprised peripheral blood. The clonotype was recovered from a man aged 50-59 years with COVID-19, enrolled during active disease. The rearrangement links TRBV9 to TRBJ2-1, with D possibly TRBD2 on 5 matching bases. Written as DNA, the CDR3 is TGTGCCAGCAGCGTGTTGGACTCGTACAATGAGCAGTTCTTC. Its protein is CASSVLDSYNEQFF.